These 16 T cell receptor beta chains were all obtained from the same sample, sequenced in a study of T cell responses to AZD1222 COVID-19 vaccine. The data were produced by immunoSEQ multiplex PCR, yet TCRdb's version contains in-frame clones alone and is incomplete. Of roughly 160,000 clones in the sample, about 91% were seen once. The sample consisted of peripheral blood, taken 28 days after the second AZD1222 dose. The receptor set was obtained from an adult who received the AZD1222 COVID-19 vaccine.

In nucleotides, the CDR3 is TGTGCCAGCAGTGATTCGACAGGGATCCGGGAGCAGTACTTC. Translated, it gives CASSDSTGIREQYF. The chain is built from TRBV6-6 and TRBJ2-7; 7 bases align to TRBD1. V shed 5 bases and J 7 bases; nucleotides not matched to a gene: 11. Germline V gene lookup returns CDR1 MNHNY and CDR2 SVGAGI (reference sequence). The CDR3 has 14 amino acids.

The chain recombines TRBV5-4 with TRBJ1-3; D is unresolved. Germline V gene sequence: CDR1 SGHNT, CDR2 YYREEE (reference sequence). Between the trimmed V and J ends, which lost 2 bases and 0 bases, there was a span of 12 bases. There are 16 residues in the CDR3. The CDR3 here is CASSLAQARSGNTIYF. The CDR3 nucleotides are TGTGCCAGCAGCTTAGCGCAGGCCCGCTCTGGAAACACCATATATTTT. Looking up the rest from reference TRBV5-4 and TRBJ1-3 gives the full variable domain: ETGVTQSPTHLIKTRGQQVTLRCSSQSGHNTVSWYQQALGQGPQFIFQYYREEENGRGNFPPRFSGLQFPNYSSELNVNALELDDSALYLCASSLAQARSGNTIYFGEGSWLTVV.

This chain connects TRBV6-5 to TRBJ1-1; the D gene is possibly TRBD1 (5 bases). CDR3 length: 11 residues. The germline V and J ends were trimmed by 10 bases and 11 bases, with 17 bases remaining between them. CDR1 and CDR2 from the germline V gene are MNHEY and SVGAGI. The CDR3 region has the DNA TGTGCCACCTCAGGGCAGGAGGAGGCTTTCTTT. It encodes CATSGQEEAFF.

The genes are TRBV28 and TRBJ2-1, with D unresolved. There are 14 residues in the CDR3. V was pared by 8 bases and J by 4 bases, with 15 bases between. CDR1 and CDR2 from the germline V gene are MDHEN and SYDVKM. The CDR3 region is CASSSFGGYNEQFF. CDR3 DNA: TGTGCCAGCTCCTCCTTTGGTGGGTACAATGAGCAGTTCTTC.

V usage is TRBV6-5 and J usage is TRBJ2-2; no definite D call. The CDR3 consists of 13 residues. V gave up 7 bases and J gave up 2 bases, with 8 bases separating them. CDR1 and CDR2 from the germline V gene are MNHEY and SVGAGI. The CDR3 protein is CASTDPNTGELFF. The CDR3 bases are TGTGCCAGCACAGACCCTAACACCGGGGAGCTGTTTTTT.

This clone was seen only once. V usage is TRBV5-4 and J usage is TRBJ2-3; D possibly corresponds to TRBD2 (6 bases). The CDR3 is 15 amino acids. From germline, CDR1 is SGHNT and CDR2 YYREEE (reference sequence). The germline V and J ends were trimmed by 2 bases and 0 bases, with 10 bases remaining between them. CDR3 DNA: TGTGCCAGCAGCTTTAGGGCGGGAAGCACAGATACGCAGTATTTT. Amino acids: CASSFRAGSTDTQYF.

This rearrangement joins TRBV5-1 to TRBJ2-1; D call uncertain. The CDR3 has 13 residues. V was cut by 3 bases and J by 8 bases, with 12 bases left in between. In germline, CDR1 is SGHRS, CDR2 YFSETQ. CDR3 loop: CASSSRIKDEQFF. CDR3 DNA: TGCGCCAGCAGCTCACGAATTAAGGATGAGCAGTTCTTC.

The rearrangement joins TRBV19 to TRBJ1-1; D is unclear. Trimming removed 5 bases from V and 2 bases from J, with 9 bases in between. CDR1 and CDR2 (germline): LNHDA, SQIVND (reference sequence). This CDR3 has 13 residues. The CDR3 region is CASSLVSNTEAFF. The CDR3 region has the DNA TGTGCCAGTAGTCTCGTCAGTAACACTGAAGCTTTCTTT.

The rearrangement links TRBV3-1 (or the pseudogene TRBV3-2) to TRBJ2-1; 9 positions agree with TRBD2. V lost 1 base, J lost 7 bases, and 8 bases stayed unmatched. Germline CDR1 is LGHDT and CDR2 is YNNKEL (reference sequence). The CDR3 consists of 16 residues. CDR3 loop: CASSQGTSGFGNEQFF. CDR3 nucleotides: TGTGCCAGCAGCCAAGGAACTAGCGGGTTTGGTAATGAGCAGTTCTTC.

This clone was seen only a few times. This rearrangement joins TRBV3-1 (or the pseudogene TRBV3-2) to TRBJ1-1, with 8 bases identical to TRBD1. The ends lost 5 bases at V and 1 base at J; junction bases unmatched: 9. CDR3 length equals 16 residues. Germline CDR1 reads LGHDT; CDR2 reads YNNKEL (reference sequence). CDR3 in DNA: TGTGCCAGCAGCAAAAAACCCGGGACAGGGAACACTGAAGCTTTCTTT. This translates into CASSKKPGTGNTEAFF.

This clone was seen a handful of times. The chain employs TRBV12-2 and TRBJ2-5; the D segment call TRBD2 is taken from the table without a DNA check. TRBV12-2 is a pseudogene locus. CDR3 length: 17 amino acids. The CDR3 sequence is CASRSIVNRGARETQYF. The CDR3 coding sequence is TGTGCAAGTCGCTCCATTGTTAATCGGGGGGCGCGGGAGACCCAGTACTTC.

In DNA form, the CDR3 reads TGCAGCGCCCGCCTCGGACAGGGGAGACCTGGCTACACCTTC. Translated, it gives CSARLGQGRPGYTF. The chain is built from TRBV29-1 and TRBJ1-2; 9 bases line up with TRBD1. The V and J ends lost 7 bases and 7 bases, in that order; junction bases with no gene match: 13. Looked up from germline, CDR1 is SQVTM and CDR2 is ANQGSEA. CDR3 length: 14 residues.

This clone is termed medium-sized. The V and J genes are TRBV28 and TRBJ2-2; the D gene is possibly TRBD1 (5 bases). Per germline, CDR1 MDHEN and CDR2 SYDVKM. This CDR3 has 15 amino acids. Trimming cost V 3 bases and J 3 bases, with 11 bases left between them. CDR3 loop: CASSLGGADTGELFF. Written as DNA, the CDR3 is TGTGCCAGCAGTTTGGGTGGGGCAGACACCGGGGAGCTGTTTTTT.

The chain is built from TRBV15 and TRBJ2-3, with unresolved D. The germline V gene has CDR1 LNHNV and CDR2 YYDKDF (reference sequence). The CDR3 runs to 16 residues. The ends were cut back, 1 base at V and 0 bases at J, with 11 bases in the middle. CDR3 nucleotides: TGTGCCACCAGCAGAGCCCTATTCCTAAGCACAGATACGCAGTATTTT. This codes for CATSRALFLSTDTQYF.

This clone was observed a single time. The V call is TRBV5-6, the J call TRBJ1-1; no firm D call. Trimming removed 4 bases from V and 1 base from J, with 14 bases in between. Germline values: CDR1 SGHDT, CDR2 YYEEEE. The CDR3 has 15 residues. The CDR3 loop is CASSPWGYKNTEAFF. The DNA for the CDR3 is TGTGCCAGCAGCCCCTGGGGTTACAAGAACACTGAAGCTTTCTTT.

In this sample, this clone turned up once. The chain combines TRBV19 with TRBJ1-2; D remains ambiguous. Germline V gives CDR1 LNHDA, CDR2 SQIVND (reference sequence). The CDR3 is 14 amino acids. V gave up 4 bases and J gave up 3 bases, with 12 bases separating them. CDR3 DNA sequence: TGTGCCAGTAGTACTCCTGGACTAGACTATGGCTACACCTTC. Translated: CASSTPGLDYGYTF. The full variable domain, rest sourced from reference TRBV19 and TRBJ1-2, is DGGITQSPKYLFRKEGQNVTLSCEQNLNHDAMYWYRQDPGQGLRLIYYSQIVNDFQKGDIAEGYSVSREKKESFPLTVTSAQKNPTAFYLCASSTPGLDYGYTFGSGTRLTVV.